This T cell receptor (beta chain) emerged from a study of identical twins. About this clonotype: Its antigen is not identified.

CDR3 size: 14 residues. The V end lost 6 bases, the J end lost 6 bases, and 15 bases lay between the germline ends. Regarding the study as a whole: Researchers reported excess low generation probability among twin-shared out-of-frame alpha sequences. Researchers caution that invariant MAIT and iNKT cells could partly confound zero-insertion analyses. Cord blood beta clonotypes present at high abundance carried fewer insertions; no such pattern appeared in memory repertoires. Not following the same donors, the study drew its conclusions from cross-sectional statistical analysis.

Via MiXCR, TCRdb re-called the 5' RACE reads, giving one row per CDR3 protein. The top ten clones hold over 1.5% of a sample with 500,000 to 700,000 distinct CDR3 sequences, about 7.1% of them seen once. The same data also contributed to another study, on yellow fever vaccine responses in identical twins.

The chain recombines TRBV12-3 or TRBV12-4 with TRBJ2-1, with a possible D match to TRBD2 (5 bases). This receptor was taken from a woman aged 18-29 years in good health. The source material was PBMCs. As DNA, the CDR3 is TGTGCCAGCAGCCCAAGTGGCGGAGGCAATGAGCAGTTCTTC. Protein sequence: CASSPSGGGNEQFF.